These T cell receptor beta chains were read from a single sample in a study of response to subunit inactivated influenza vaccine. MiXCR was run by TCRdb on the RT-PCR reads, yielding one entry per CDR3 protein. The table records more than 450,000 distinct CDR3 sequences, approximately 7.1% of them present only once. The sequenced sample was PBMCs from blood, obtained about 24 months after vaccination. Every receptor here comes from a man between 45 and 75 years old who received an inactivated influenza vaccine. Each CDR3 is given with its conserved first and last residue. Each record gives: clone size, V gene, J gene, D gene, CDR3 DNA, CDR3 protein. A D gene is named only where the DNA matches it firmly. The listing skips clone size in some rows; elsewhere it reads once, few, many or a size class.

clone size: few; V gene: TRBV11-2; J gene: TRBJ2-7; D gene: NA; CDR3 DNA: TGTGCCAGCAGCTTAGGACCGAACCTCTACGAGCAGTACTTC; CDR3 protein: CASSLGPNLYEQYF
clone size: many; V gene: TRBV3-1; J gene: TRBJ2-1; D gene: TRBD2; CDR3 DNA: TGTGCCAGCAGCCCGGGACTAGCCCGAGAAGGCAATGAGCAGTTCTTC; CDR3 protein: CASSPGLAREGNEQFF
clone size: few; V gene: TRBV6-2/TRBV6-3; J gene: TRBJ1-5; D gene: TRBD1; CDR3 DNA: TGTGCCAGCAGTTCAGGGGGCGACTATCAGCCCCAGCATTTT; CDR3 protein: CASSSGGDYQPQHF
clone size: few; V gene: TRBV29-1; J gene: TRBJ2-3; D gene: TRBD1; CDR3 DNA: TGCAGCGTGGGGACAGGGGGAAGGACAGATACGCAGTATTTT; CDR3 protein: CSVGTGGRTDTQYF
clone size: NA; V gene: TRBV15; J gene: TRBJ2-7; D gene: NA; CDR3 DNA: TGTGCCACCAGCAGAGATCAGGGGTACTACGAGCAGTACTTC; CDR3 protein: CATSRDQGYYEQYF
clone size: few; V gene: TRBV5-1; J gene: TRBJ2-7; D gene: TRBD1; CDR3 DNA: TGCGCCAGCAGCTTCGGACAGGGTAGGGGCGAGCAGTACTTC; CDR3 protein: CASSFGQGRGEQYF
clone size: few; V gene: TRBV29-1; J gene: TRBJ2-3; D gene: TRBD2; CDR3 DNA: TGCAGCGTTGGCCGAGCTAGCGGGGGGGCCTCTGATACGCAGTATTTT; CDR3 protein: CSVGRASGGASDTQYF
clone size: NA; V gene: TRBV7-2; J gene: TRBJ2-7; D gene: NA; CDR3 DNA: TGTGCCAGCAGCTTCGCCCGTTCCAGCTCCTACGAGCAGTACTTC; CDR3 protein: CASSFARSSSYEQYF
clone size: NA; V gene: TRBV18; J gene: TRBJ2-7; D gene: TRBD1; CDR3 DNA: TGTGCCAGCTCGCGACAGGGGCGATCCTCCTACGAGCAGTACTTC; CDR3 protein: CASSRQGRSSYEQYF
clone size: few; V gene: TRBV7-9; J gene: TRBJ2-4; D gene: NA; CDR3 DNA: TGTGCCAGCAGCGACGACAGGACCAAAAACATTCAGTACTTC; CDR3 protein: CASSDDRTKNIQYF
clone size: few; V gene: TRBV15; J gene: TRBJ2-7; D gene: TRBD2; CDR3 DNA: TGTGCCACCAGCGGGCGACTAGCGGGTCAATACGAGCAGTACTTC; CDR3 protein: CATSGRLAGQYEQYF
clone size: few; V gene: TRBV5-1; J gene: TRBJ2-3; D gene: TRBD1; CDR3 DNA: TGCGCCAGCGGACAGGACAACACTGATACGCAGTATTTT; CDR3 protein: CASGQDNTDTQYF
clone size: NA; V gene: TRBV27; J gene: TRBJ2-3; D gene: NA; CDR3 DNA: TGTGCCAGCAGTTTGTCCTTAGGATCAGGGGGGGCCACAGATACGCAGTATTTT; CDR3 protein: CASSLSLGSGGATDTQYF
clone size: few; V gene: TRBV5-1; J gene: TRBJ2-7; D gene: NA; CDR3 DNA: TGCGCCAGCAGCCCTTCTAGGAGACCGAGACTGGGATCCTACGAGCAGTACTTC; CDR3 protein: CASSPSRRPRLGSYEQYF
clone size: many; V gene: TRBV11-2; J gene: TRBJ2-1; D gene: TRBD2; CDR3 DNA: TGTGCCAGCAGCCAATCCGGGACTAGCGGGGGGGCCCACAATGAGCAGTTCTTC; CDR3 protein: CASSQSGTSGGAHNEQFF
clone size: few; V gene: TRBV6-2/TRBV6-3; J gene: TRBJ1-1; D gene: TRBD1; CDR3 DNA: TGTGCCAGCAGTTACTCTCCGACAGGGACGCGCGTATTTTCTGCGAACACTGAAGCTTTCTTT; CDR3 protein: CASSYSPTGTRVFSANTEAFF
clone size: NA; V gene: TRBV5-1; J gene: TRBJ1-1; D gene: NA; CDR3 DNA: TGCGCCAGCAGCTTTCAGGATAACACTGAAGCTTTCTTT; CDR3 protein: CASSFQDNTEAFF
clone size: many; V gene: TRBV20-1; J gene: TRBJ1-3; D gene: NA; CDR3 DNA: TGCAGTGCTAGTATTGCCTCTGGAAACACCATATATTTT; CDR3 protein: CSASIASGNTIYF
clone size: NA; V gene: TRBV6-5; J gene: TRBJ2-3; D gene: TRBD1; CDR3 DNA: TGTGCCAGCAGTTATGGTGGACAGGGGTTCACAGATACGCAGTATTTT; CDR3 protein: CASSYGGQGFTDTQYF
clone size: few; V gene: TRBV14; J gene: TRBJ2-1; D gene: NA; CDR3 DNA: TGTGCCAGCAGCCAAGGATCCATAAGGGGCCCGTTCTTC; CDR3 protein: CASSQGSIRGPFF
clone size: few; V gene: TRBV4-2; J gene: TRBJ2-7; D gene: NA; CDR3 DNA: TGTGCCAGCAGCGAAGTTTACAGATTCGGCGAGCAGTACTTC; CDR3 protein: CASSEVYRFGEQYF
clone size: many; V gene: TRBV5-1; J gene: TRBJ2-6; D gene: NA; CDR3 DNA: TGCGCCAGCAGCAACCGGGCCGCCAACGTCCTGACTTTC; CDR3 protein: CASSNRAANVLTF
clone size: NA; V gene: TRBV20-1; J gene: TRBJ2-3; D gene: NA; CDR3 DNA: TGCAGTGCTAGAGATCAAGCGGATCCAGCAGATACGCAGTATTTT; CDR3 protein: CSARDQADPADTQYF
clone size: NA; V gene: TRBV5-1; J gene: TRBJ2-7; D gene: NA; CDR3 DNA: TGCGCCAGCAGCGCCGACGGCTACGAGCAGTACTTC; CDR3 protein: CASSADGYEQYF
clone size: NA; V gene: TRBV12-3/TRBV12-4; J gene: TRBJ2-7; D gene: NA; CDR3 DNA: TGTGCCAGCAGTTTAGACCAGTTCACTGTCCACGAGCAGTACTTC; CDR3 protein: CASSLDQFTVHEQYF
clone size: many; V gene: TRBV4-2; J gene: TRBJ2-7; D gene: NA; CDR3 DNA: TGTGCCAGCAGCCAAGAACGAACTTACTCCTACGAGCAGTACTTC; CDR3 protein: CASSQERTYSYEQYF
clone size: many; V gene: TRBV4-2; J gene: TRBJ2-6; D gene: NA; CDR3 DNA: TGTGCCAGCAGCCAAGGGGGAGCCGGGGCCAACGTCCTGACTTTC; CDR3 protein: CASSQGGAGANVLTF
clone size: few; V gene: TRBV12-3/TRBV12-4; J gene: TRBJ2-3; D gene: TRBD2; CDR3 DNA: TGTGCCAGCAGTCAAGGGACTAGCGGGGGGGCCTTGACAGATACGCAGTATTTT; CDR3 protein: CASSQGTSGGALTDTQYF
clone size: NA; V gene: TRBV27; J gene: TRBJ2-1; D gene: TRBD2; CDR3 DNA: TGTGCCAGCAGTTTACTCACTAGCGGGGATCTATATGAGCAGTTCTTC; CDR3 protein: CASSLLTSGDLYEQFF
clone size: NA; V gene: TRBV3-1; J gene: TRBJ1-6; D gene: NA; CDR3 DNA: TGTGCCAGCAGCCAAGAAATTGTGGAAGGATCACCCCTCCACTTT; CDR3 protein: CASSQEIVEGSPLHF
clone size: NA; V gene: TRBV27; J gene: TRBJ2-5; D gene: NA; CDR3 DNA: TGTGCCAGCAGTCCTCAGGGGCATCGTGAAGAGACCCAGTACTTC; CDR3 protein: CASSPQGHREETQYF
clone size: many; V gene: TRBV29-1; J gene: TRBJ2-3; D gene: NA; CDR3 DNA: TGCAGCGCCTCTCCGCGACTAGACACAGATACGCAGTATTTT; CDR3 protein: CSASPRLDTDTQYF
clone size: many; V gene: TRBV5-1; J gene: TRBJ1-1; D gene: NA; CDR3 DNA: TGCGCCAGCAGCCCGGGGGTACTCGACAGCGAAGCTTTCTTT; CDR3 protein: CASSPGVLDSEAFF
clone size: many; V gene: TRBV29-1; J gene: TRBJ2-1; D gene: NA; CDR3 DNA: TGCAGCGTTGAAGTTGCGTATGAGCAGTTCTTC; CDR3 protein: CSVEVAYEQFF
clone size: many; V gene: TRBV12-3/TRBV12-4; J gene: TRBJ1-1; D gene: NA; CDR3 DNA: TGTGCCAGCATCAAGAGTGGGGTATCTGAAGCTTTCTTT; CDR3 protein: CASIKSGVSEAFF
clone size: NA; V gene: TRBV7-3; J gene: TRBJ2-5; D gene: TRBD2; CDR3 DNA: TGTGCCAGCAGCGTTAGCGGGAGGGGCCAGTGGGAGACCCAGTACTTC; CDR3 protein: CASSVSGRGQWETQYF
clone size: few; V gene: TRBV4-3; J gene: TRBJ1-2; D gene: NA; CDR3 DNA: TGCGCCAGCAGCCAAGTGGTACAGATCTATGGCTACACCTTC; CDR3 protein: CASSQVVQIYGYTF
clone size: many; V gene: TRBV18; J gene: TRBJ2-3; D gene: NA; CDR3 DNA: TGTGCCAGCTCACCACCGTTTCACGGGAGCACAGATACGCAGTATTTT; CDR3 protein: CASSPPFHGSTDTQYF
clone size: many; V gene: TRBV6-5; J gene: TRBJ2-7; D gene: NA; CDR3 DNA: TGTGCCAGCAGTTACTTACCTCAGGGGGGCTCCTACGAGCAGTACTTC; CDR3 protein: CASSYLPQGGSYEQYF
clone size: NA; V gene: TRBV10-3; J gene: TRBJ1-1; D gene: NA; CDR3 DNA: TGTGCCATCAGAGGTGACATGAACACTGAACCTTTCTTT; CDR3 protein: CAIRGDMNTEPFF
clone size: few; V gene: TRBV5-1; J gene: TRBJ1-1; D gene: NA; CDR3 DNA: TGCGCCAGCAGCTTGGTCAGAAAGAACACTGAAGCTTTCTTT; CDR3 protein: CASSLVRKNTEAFF
clone size: many; V gene: TRBV6-5; J gene: TRBJ2-1; D gene: TRBD1; CDR3 DNA: TGTGCCAGCAGTTACGGCAGGGGGACTGAGCAGTTCTTC; CDR3 protein: CASSYGRGTEQFF
clone size: NA; V gene: TRBV29-1; J gene: TRBJ2-5; D gene: NA; CDR3 DNA: TGCAGCGTTGACCGGGACGCAAAAGAGACCCAGTACTTC; CDR3 protein: CSVDRDAKETQYF
clone size: NA; V gene: TRBV5-1; J gene: TRBJ1-2; D gene: NA; CDR3 DNA: TGCGCCAGCAGCTTGGAGGGCAGGGGTAACGACTATGGCTACACCTTC; CDR3 protein: CASSLEGRGNDYGYTF
clone size: many; V gene: TRBV5-1; J gene: TRBJ2-5; D gene: TRBD1; CDR3 DNA: TGCGCCAGCAGCTCTTACAGGGGAGAGACCCAGTACTTC; CDR3 protein: CASSSYRGETQYF
clone size: few; V gene: TRBV10-3; J gene: TRBJ1-6; D gene: TRBD1; CDR3 DNA: TGTGCCATCAGCCGACAGGGTCGGGATAATTCACCCCTCCACTTT; CDR3 protein: CAISRQGRDNSPLHF
clone size: few; V gene: TRBV6-1; J gene: TRBJ2-1; D gene: NA; CDR3 DNA: TGTGCCAGCAGTCAAGCCCCCCCTAGCGCGAGCTCCTACAATGAGCAGTTCTTC; CDR3 protein: CASSQAPPSASSYNEQFF